This T cell receptor (beta chain) was recovered during a study of T cells after yellow fever vaccination. Study results and caveats: Clones that expanded after primary vaccination mostly reappeared after the booster (roughly 95% CD4, about 89% CD8).

V lost 8 bases and J lost 1, with 11 bases in between. The CDR3 sequence is 13 residues long. CDR1 and CDR2 from the germline V gene are SGHTA and FQGNSA. MiXCR, run by TCRdb on the 5' RACE reads, gives a single entry per CDR3 protein. The table lists about 310,000 distinct CDR3 sequences, around 3.9% of them singletons, with less than 25% in the top ten. With regard to this clonotype: The antigen remains undetermined.

The chain combines TRBV7-2 with TRBJ2-5; D not certain. The TCR comes from a man aged 18 to 30 who received the YFV17D yellow fever vaccine. The sequencing here drew on PBMCs, taken on the day of the yellow fever booster vaccination. As DNA, the CDR3 is TGTGCCAGCTTGAGACAAACCCAAGAGACCCAGTACTTC. Residues: CASLRQTQETQYF.